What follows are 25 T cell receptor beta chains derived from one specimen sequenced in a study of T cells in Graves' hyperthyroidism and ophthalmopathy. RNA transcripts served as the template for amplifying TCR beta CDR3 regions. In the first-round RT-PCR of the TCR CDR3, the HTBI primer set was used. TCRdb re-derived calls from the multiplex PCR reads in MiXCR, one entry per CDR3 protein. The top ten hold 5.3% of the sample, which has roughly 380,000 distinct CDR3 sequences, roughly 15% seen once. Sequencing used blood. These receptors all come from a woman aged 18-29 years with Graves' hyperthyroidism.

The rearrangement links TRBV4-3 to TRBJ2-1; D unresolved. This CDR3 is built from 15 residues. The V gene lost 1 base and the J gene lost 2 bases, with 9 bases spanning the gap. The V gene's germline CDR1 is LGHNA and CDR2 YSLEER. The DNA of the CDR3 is TGCGCCAGCAGCCAAGCGTCAGCCACCTACAATGAGCAGTTCTTC. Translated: CASSQASATYNEQFF.

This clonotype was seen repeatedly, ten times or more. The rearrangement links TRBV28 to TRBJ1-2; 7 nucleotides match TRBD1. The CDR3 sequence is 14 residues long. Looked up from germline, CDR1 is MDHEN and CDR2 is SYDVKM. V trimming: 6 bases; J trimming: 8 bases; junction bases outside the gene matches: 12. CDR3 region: CASSTNPGTEGYTF. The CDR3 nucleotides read TGTGCCAGCAGCACGAACCCCGGGACAGAAGGCTACACCTTC.

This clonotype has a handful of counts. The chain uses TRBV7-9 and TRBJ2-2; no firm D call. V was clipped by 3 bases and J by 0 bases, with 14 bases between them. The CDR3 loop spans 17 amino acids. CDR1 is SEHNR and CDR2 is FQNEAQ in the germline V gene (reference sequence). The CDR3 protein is CASSFPDSDPNTGELFF. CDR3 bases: TGTGCCAGCAGCTTCCCTGACTCGGACCCGAACACCGGGGAGCTGTTTTTT.

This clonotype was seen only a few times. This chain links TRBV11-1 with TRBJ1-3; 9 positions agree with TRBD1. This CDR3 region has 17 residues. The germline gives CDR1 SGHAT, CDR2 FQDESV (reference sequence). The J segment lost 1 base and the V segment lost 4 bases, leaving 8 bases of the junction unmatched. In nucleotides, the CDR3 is TGTGCCAGCAGCTCGCGTACCGACAGGGGGTCTGGAAACACCATATATTTT. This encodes CASSSRTDRGSGNTIYF.

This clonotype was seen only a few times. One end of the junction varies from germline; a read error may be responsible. The CDR3: CAISPRTGFYGYTF. CDR3 in DNA: TGTGCCATCAGCCCCAGAACAGGATTCTATGGCTACACCTTC. The genes are TRBV14 and TRBJ1-2; the D gene is possibly TRBD1 (5 bases). This CDR3 is built from 14 residues. In germline, CDR1 is SGHDN, CDR2 FVKESK.

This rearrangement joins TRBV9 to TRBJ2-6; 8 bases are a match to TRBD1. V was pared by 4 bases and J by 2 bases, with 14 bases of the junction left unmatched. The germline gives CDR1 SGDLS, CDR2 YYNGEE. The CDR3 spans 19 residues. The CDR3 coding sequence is TGTGCCAGCAGCTCCAGCCTCAGGGGGCTTAGAACTGGGGCCAACGTCCTGACTTTC. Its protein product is CASSSSLRGLRTGANVLTF.

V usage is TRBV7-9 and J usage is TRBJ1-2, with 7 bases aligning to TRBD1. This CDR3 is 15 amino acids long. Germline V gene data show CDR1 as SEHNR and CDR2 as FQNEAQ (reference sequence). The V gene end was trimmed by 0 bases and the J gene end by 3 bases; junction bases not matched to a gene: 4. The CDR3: CASSLARTGDYGYTF. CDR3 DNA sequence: TGTGCCAGCAGCTTAGCTAGGACAGGAGACTATGGCTACACCTTC.

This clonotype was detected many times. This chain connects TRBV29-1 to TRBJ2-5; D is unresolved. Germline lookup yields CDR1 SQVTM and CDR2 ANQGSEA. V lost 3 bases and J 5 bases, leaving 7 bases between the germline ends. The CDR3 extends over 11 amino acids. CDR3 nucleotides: TGCAGCGTTGACATGGGCGAGACCCAGTACTTC. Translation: CSVDMGETQYF.

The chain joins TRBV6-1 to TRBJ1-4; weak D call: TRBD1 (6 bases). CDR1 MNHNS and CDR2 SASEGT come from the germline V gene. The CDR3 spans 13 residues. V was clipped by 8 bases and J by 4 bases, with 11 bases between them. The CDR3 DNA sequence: TGTGCCAGCGGGACAACTCTTAATGAAAAACTGTTTTTT. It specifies CASGTTLNEKLFF.

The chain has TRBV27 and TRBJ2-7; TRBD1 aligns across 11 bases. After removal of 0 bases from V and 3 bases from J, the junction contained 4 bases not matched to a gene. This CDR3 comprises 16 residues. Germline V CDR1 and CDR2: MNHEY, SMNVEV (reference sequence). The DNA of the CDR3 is TGTGCCAGCAGTTTATCCCGGACAGGGGGCGGCTACGAGCAGTACTTC. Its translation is CASSLSRTGGGYEQYF.

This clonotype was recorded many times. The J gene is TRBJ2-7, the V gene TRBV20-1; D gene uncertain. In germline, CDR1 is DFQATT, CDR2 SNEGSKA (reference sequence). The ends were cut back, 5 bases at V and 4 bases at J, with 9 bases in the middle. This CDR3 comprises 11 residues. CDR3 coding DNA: TGCAGTGCTCAGACCTTTTACGAGCAGTACTTC. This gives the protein CSAQTFYEQYF.

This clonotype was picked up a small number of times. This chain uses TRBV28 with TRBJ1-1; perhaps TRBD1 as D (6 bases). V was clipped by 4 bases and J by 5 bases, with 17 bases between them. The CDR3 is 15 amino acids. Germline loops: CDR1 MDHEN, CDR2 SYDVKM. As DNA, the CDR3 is TGTGCCAGCAGTTCCCCCCGGGGGGCGGGAACTGAAGCTTTCTTT. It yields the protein CASSSPRGAGTEAFF.

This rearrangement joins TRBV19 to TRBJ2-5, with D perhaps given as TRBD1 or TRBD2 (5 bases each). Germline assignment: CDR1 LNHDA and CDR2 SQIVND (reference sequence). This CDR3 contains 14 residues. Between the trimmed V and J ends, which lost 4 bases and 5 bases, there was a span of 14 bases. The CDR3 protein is CASSSDSWGETQYF. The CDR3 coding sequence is TGTGCCAGTAGTAGCGACAGCTGGGGGGAGACCCAGTACTTC.

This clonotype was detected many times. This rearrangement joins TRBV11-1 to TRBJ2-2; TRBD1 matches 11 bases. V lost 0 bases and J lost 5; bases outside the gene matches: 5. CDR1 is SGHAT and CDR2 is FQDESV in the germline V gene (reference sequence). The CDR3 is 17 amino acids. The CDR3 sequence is CASSLAGQGARTGELFF. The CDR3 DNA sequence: TGTGCCAGCAGCTTAGCAGGACAGGGGGCGCGAACCGGGGAGCTGTTTTTT.

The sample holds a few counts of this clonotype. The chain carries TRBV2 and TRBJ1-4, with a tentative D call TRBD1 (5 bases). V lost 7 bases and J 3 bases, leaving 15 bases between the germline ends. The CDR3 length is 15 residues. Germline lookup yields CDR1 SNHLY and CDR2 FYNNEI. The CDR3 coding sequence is TGTGCCAGCATCGAATTCTTGGGACCTAATGAAAAACTGTTTTTT. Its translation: CASIEFLGPNEKLFF.

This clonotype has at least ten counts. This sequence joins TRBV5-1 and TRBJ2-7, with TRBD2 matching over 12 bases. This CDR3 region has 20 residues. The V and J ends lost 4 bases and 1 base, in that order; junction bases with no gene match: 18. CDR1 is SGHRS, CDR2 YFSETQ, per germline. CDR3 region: CASSPEIRLAGESMSYEQYF. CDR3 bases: TGCGCCAGCAGCCCCGAAATCCGACTAGCGGGAGAGAGTATGTCCTACGAGCAGTACTTC.

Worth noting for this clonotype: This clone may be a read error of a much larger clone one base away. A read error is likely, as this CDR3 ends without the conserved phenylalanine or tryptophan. CDR3 DNA sequence: TGTGCCAGCAAGGAGGTCACAAGCTCCTACGAGCAGTACTCC. Translation: CASKEVTSSYEQYS. J is TRBJ2-7 and V is TRBV2; possible D gene TRBD2, 5 bases. Germline CDR1 is SNHLY and CDR2 is FYNNEI. V was shortened by 7 bases and J by 0 bases, with 13 bases between the two germline ends. The CDR3 runs to 14 residues.

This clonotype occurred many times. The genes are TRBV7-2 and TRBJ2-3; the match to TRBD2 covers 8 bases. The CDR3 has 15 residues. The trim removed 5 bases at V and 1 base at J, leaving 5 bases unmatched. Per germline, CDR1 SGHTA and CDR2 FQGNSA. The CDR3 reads CASSSPTSGTDTQYF. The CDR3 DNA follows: TGTGCCAGCAGCAGCCCGACTAGCGGCACAGATACGCAGTATTTT.

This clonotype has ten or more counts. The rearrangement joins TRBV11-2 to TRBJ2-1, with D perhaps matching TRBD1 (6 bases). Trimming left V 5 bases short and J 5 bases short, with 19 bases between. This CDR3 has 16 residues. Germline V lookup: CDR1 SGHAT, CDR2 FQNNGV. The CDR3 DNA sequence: TGTGCCAGCAGCCGTTACCTAGGGGGAAGGGACAATGAGCAGTTCTTC. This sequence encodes CASSRYLGGRDNEQFF.

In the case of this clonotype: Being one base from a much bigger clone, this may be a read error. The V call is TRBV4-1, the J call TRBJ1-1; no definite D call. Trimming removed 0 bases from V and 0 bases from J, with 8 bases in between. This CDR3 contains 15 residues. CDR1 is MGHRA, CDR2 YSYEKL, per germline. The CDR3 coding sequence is TGCGCCAGCAGCCAAGATCGTCCAGTGAACACTGAAGCTTTCTTT. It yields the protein CASSQDRPVNTEAFF.

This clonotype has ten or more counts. CDR3 in DNA: TGTGCCAGCAGCGCCGGGATTACCGGACCTGGCTACACCTTC. Its translation is CASSAGITGPGYTF. This chain links TRBV28 with TRBJ1-2; the D is unclear. From germline, CDR1 is MDHEN and CDR2 SYDVKM. This CDR3 comprises 14 residues. Trimming took 6 bases from V and 7 from J, leaving 18 bases between them.

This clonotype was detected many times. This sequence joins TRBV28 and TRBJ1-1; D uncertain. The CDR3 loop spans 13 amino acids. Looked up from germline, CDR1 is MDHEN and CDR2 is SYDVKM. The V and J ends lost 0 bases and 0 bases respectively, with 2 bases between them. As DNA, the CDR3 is TGTGCCAGCAGTTTATGGATGAACACTGAAGCTTTCTTT. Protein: CASSLWMNTEAFF. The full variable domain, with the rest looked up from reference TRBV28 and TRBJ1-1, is DVKVTQSSRYLVKRTGEKVFLECVQDMDHENMFWYRQDPGLGLRLIYFSYDVKMKEKGDIPEGYSVSREKKERFSLILESASTNQTSMYLCASSLWMNTEAFFGQGTRLTVV.

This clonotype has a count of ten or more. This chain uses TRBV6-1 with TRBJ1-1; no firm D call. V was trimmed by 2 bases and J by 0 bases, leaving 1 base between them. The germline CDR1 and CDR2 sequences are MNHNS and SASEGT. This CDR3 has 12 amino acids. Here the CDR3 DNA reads TGTGCCAGCAGTGAACTGAACACTGAAGCTTTCTTT. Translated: CASSELNTEAFF.

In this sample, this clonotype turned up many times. As DNA, the CDR3 is TGTGCCAGCAGCCAGCAGGGGCGGGGAACTGAAGCTTTCTTT. This gives the protein CASSQQGRGTEAFF. The chain carries TRBV3-1 and TRBJ1-1, with D maybe TRBD1 (6 bases). Trimming stripped 3 bases from V and 5 bases from J, with 13 bases between. The germline CDR1 and CDR2 sequences are LGHDT and YNNKEL (reference sequence). The CDR3 runs 14 residues.

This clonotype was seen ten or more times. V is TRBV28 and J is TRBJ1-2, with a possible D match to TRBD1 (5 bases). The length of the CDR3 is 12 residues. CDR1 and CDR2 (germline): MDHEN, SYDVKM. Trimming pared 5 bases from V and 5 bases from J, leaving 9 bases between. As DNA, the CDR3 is TGTGCCAGCAGTCTGGGGGGTTATGGCTACACCTTC. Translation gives CASSLGGYGYTF.